The 28 T cell receptor beta chains presented below share a single source sample, sequenced in a study of T cell responses to AZD1222 COVID-19 vaccine. Some clones are missing from TCRdb's copy, which holds only in-frame ones; the method was immunoSEQ multiplex PCR. The sample lists around 99,000 clones; about 89% were seen once. The specimen was peripheral blood, collected on day 0 of AZD1222 vaccination. The source of these receptors is an adult in good health.

The chain employs TRBV7-2 and TRBJ2-2; TRBD1 aligns across 7 bases. Germline trimming cut 5 bases from V and 5 bases from J; bases unmatched to any gene: 8. The CDR3 is 15 residues long. CDR1 is SGHTA and CDR2 is FQGNSA in the germline V gene. The CDR3 spells CASSRTGVGTGELFF. The CDR3 coding sequence is TGTGCCAGCAGCCGTACAGGGGTGGGGACCGGGGAGCTGTTTTTT.

The rearrangement links TRBV10-1 to TRBJ1-1; D perhaps matches TRBD1 (5 bases). The V gene's germline CDR1 is WNHNN and CDR2 SYGVQD (reference sequence). CDR3 length: 13 residues. The chain's CDR3 is CPRSPRGDTEAFF. The CDR3 region has the DNA TGCCCCCGCAGCCCAAGGGGTGACACTGAAGCTTTCTTT.

V and J are TRBV7-2 and TRBJ2-7, with 9 bases fitting TRBD1. Germline V lookup: CDR1 SGHTA, CDR2 FQGNSA. After removal of 4 bases from V and 0 bases from J, the junction contained 4 bases not matched to a gene. CDR3 length: 15 residues. CDR3 amino acids: CASSWGQGLSYEQYF. The DNA for the CDR3 is TGTGCCAGCAGCTGGGGACAGGGCCTCTCCTACGAGCAGTACTTC.

CDR3 protein: CASSLRYDGYTF. The CDR3 DNA is TGTGCCAGCAGCTTAAGATACGATGGCTACACCTTC. The V and J genes are TRBV5-6 and TRBJ1-2; D unclear. The CDR3 is made up of 12 amino acids. Per germline, CDR1 SGHDT and CDR2 YYEEEE. V was trimmed by 2 bases and J by 6 bases, leaving 8 bases between them.

The chain employs TRBV2 and TRBJ1-2, with a weak D call TRBD1 (5 bases). The V and J ends lost 7 bases and 7 bases respectively, with 19 bases between them. The CDR3 is 14 residues long. Per germline, CDR1 SNHLY and CDR2 FYNNEI. The DNA of the CDR3 is TGTGCCAGCAATATTTACAGGTTCGAGTCTGGCTACACCTTC. Translating gives CASNIYRFESGYTF.

This chain connects TRBV5-1 to TRBJ1-1; 9 nucleotides agree with TRBD1. Germline loops: CDR1 SGHRS, CDR2 YFSETQ. This CDR3 region has 14 residues. Unmatched junction bases numbered 6, after V lost 1 base and J lost 8 bases. The CDR3 here is CASSLMGQGTEAFF. CDR3 sequence (DNA): TGCGCCAGCAGCTTGATGGGACAGGGAACCGAAGCTTTCTTT. Looking up the rest from reference TRBV5-1 and TRBJ1-1 gives the full variable domain: KAGVTQTPRYLIKTRGQQVTLSCSPISGHRSVSWYQQTPGQGLQFLFEYFSETQRNKGNFPGRFSGRQFSNSRSEMNVSTLELGDSALYLCASSLMGQGTEAFFGQGTRLTVV.

CDR3 residues: CASSLAPGSFYNEQFF. Written as DNA, the CDR3 is TGCGCCAGCAGCTTGGCCCCAGGGTCCTTTTACAATGAGCAGTTCTTC. The rearrangement joins TRBV5-1 to TRBJ2-1; a possible D gene is TRBD1 (5 bases). Germline CDR1 and CDR2: SGHRS and YFSETQ. The CDR3 sequence is 16 residues long. Deletions cut 0 bases from V and 4 bases from J, with 14 bases between.

This chain joins TRBV10-2 and TRBJ1-5; D perhaps matches TRBD1 (5 bases). The length of the CDR3 is 12 residues. CDR1 WSHSY and CDR2 SAAADI come from the germline V gene. Trimming stripped 4 bases from V and 9 bases from J, with 10 bases between. The CDR3 DNA is TGCGCCAGCAGTGCCGGCGGGGGGCCCCAGCATTTT. Protein sequence: CASSAGGGPQHF.

This clone was detected only once. The chain recombines TRBV29-1 with TRBJ2-1; D might be TRBD1 or TRBD2, each matching 5 bases. Germline loops: CDR1 SQVTM, CDR2 ANQGSEA. There are 16 residues in the CDR3. The V end was cut by 5 bases, the J end by 4 bases, with 21 bases between. CDR3 in DNA: TGCAGCGTTTGGGACCCCTCAGCGGATGGGTACAATGAGCAGTTCTTC. This translates into CSVWDPSADGYNEQFF.

The chain recombines TRBV20-1 with TRBJ1-1; no clear D. V dropped 3 bases and J dropped 7 bases, with 9 bases sitting between them. CDR1 and CDR2 from the germline V gene are DFQATT and SNEGSKA (reference sequence). CDR3 length equals 11 residues. The CDR3 loop reads CSARVRGEAFF. CDR3 sequence (DNA): TGCAGTGCTAGGGTCCGGGGTGAAGCTTTCTTT.

In DNA form, the CDR3 reads TGTGCCACCAGTGATTTGCGGAACAGGGTACGGGGCAATCAGCCCCAGCATTTT. This encodes CATSDLRNRVRGNQPQHF. The rearrangement uses TRBV24-1 and TRBJ1-5; TRBD1 is a possible D gene (6 bases). The CDR3 spans 18 residues. Trimming removed 0 bases at V and 2 bases at J, with 16 bases between. CDR1 KGHDR and CDR2 SFDVKD come from the germline V gene.

The V and J genes are TRBV4-3 and TRBJ1-2; possible D gene TRBD1, 6 bases. Trimming pared 4 bases from V and 0 bases from J, leaving 18 bases between. Germline V gene data show CDR1 as LGHNA and CDR2 as YSLEER. The CDR3 is 17 amino acids. CDR3 bases: TGCGCCAGCAGCCGTGCCTACGGGGGGCAGACTAACTATGGCTACACCTTC. It encodes CASSRAYGGQTNYGYTF.

This clone has only one observation. The chain links TRBV12-3 or TRBV12-4 to TRBJ2-7, with D maybe TRBD1 (5 bases). This CDR3 spans 13 amino acids. Between the trimmed V and J ends, which lost 5 bases and 6 bases, there was a span of 14 bases. CDR3 DNA: TGTGCCAGCAGTCGCCCCCAGGGTTCCGAGCAGTACTTC. This encodes CASSRPQGSEQYF.

The gene calls are TRBV12-5 and TRBJ1-1; D ambiguous. V lost 6 bases and J lost 0, with 8 bases in between. The germline gives CDR1 LGHNT, CDR2 FRNRAP. The CDR3 is 13 amino acids. As DNA, the CDR3 is TGTGCTAGTGGACGATCCATGAACACTGAAGCTTTCTTT. Translation: CASGRSMNTEAFF.

This chain links TRBV2 with TRBJ2-7; possibly TRBD1 for D (7 bases). The germline CDR1 and CDR2 sequences are SNHLY and FYNNEI. This CDR3 is built from 14 residues. The V and J ends lost 3 bases and 6 bases respectively, with 15 bases between them. This CDR3 is CASSDSVRGAEQYF. DNA of the CDR3: TGTGCCAGCAGTGACTCTGTCAGGGGGGCCGAGCAGTACTTC.

The CDR3 loop is CASSQDLNSEFYGYTF. CDR3 nucleotide sequence: TGCGCCAGCAGCCAAGATTTGAACAGCGAATTCTATGGCTACACCTTC. The chain recombines TRBV4-3 with TRBJ1-2; D uncertain. In germline, CDR1 is LGHNA, CDR2 YSLEER. Deletions cut 0 bases from V and 4 bases from J, with 15 bases between. The CDR3 is 16 amino acids.

This chain joins TRBV11-3 and TRBJ2-3; 9 nucleotides match TRBD2. J lost 4 bases, V lost 5 bases, and 7 bases had no gene match. The CDR3 is made up of 15 amino acids. In germline, CDR1 is SGHNT, CDR2 YENEEA. CDR3 sequence (DNA): TGTGCCAGCAGCCGGATAGCGGGGGAAGCAGATACGCAGTATTTT. Translated: CASSRIAGEADTQYF.

This rearrangement joins TRBV4-3 to TRBJ2-6; either TRBD1 or TRBD2 may fit D (5 bases each). V was trimmed by 1 base and J by 7 bases, leaving 14 bases between them. Germline CDR1 is LGHNA and CDR2 is YSLEER. There are 16 residues in the CDR3. The CDR3 region is CASSQVGTRHANVLTF. In DNA form, the CDR3 reads TGCGCCAGCAGCCAAGTGGGGACCCGGCATGCCAACGTCCTGACTTTC.

In its sample, this clone was seen a few times. J is TRBJ2-1 and V is TRBV19, with 7 bases identical to TRBD1. The CDR3 length is 15 residues. J gave up 9 bases and V 1 base, and 9 bases lay outside the gene matches. Germline loops: CDR1 LNHDA, CDR2 SQIVND (reference sequence). The CDR3 DNA is TGTGCCAGTAGTATAGCCGTCGACAGGGCGGGTGAGCAGTTCTTC. Its translation: CASSIAVDRAGEQFF.

The J gene is TRBJ1-3, the V gene TRBV4-3, with a tentative D call TRBD1 (6 bases). V lost 0 bases and J lost 0, with 12 bases in between. Germline V gene data show CDR1 as LGHNA and CDR2 as YSLEER. The CDR3 has 17 residues. CDR3 bases: TGCGCCAGCAGCCAAGATGCAAGGGGGGGCTCTGGAAACACCATATATTTT. As protein: CASSQDARGGSGNTIYF.

V is TRBV19 and J is TRBJ1-6, with D perhaps matching TRBD1 (6 bases). Trimming pared 9 bases from V and 7 bases from J, leaving 16 bases between. Germline V CDR1 and CDR2: LNHDA, SQIVND (reference sequence). The CDR3 consists of 14 residues. The CDR3 loop is CASSPWGPNSPLHF. The DNA for the CDR3 is TGTGCCAGCAGCCCTTGGGGGCCCAATTCACCCCTCCACTTT.

A note on this clone: Other DNA sequences in this specimen translate into the identical CDR3. The gene calls are TRBV7-2 and TRBJ1-2, with D uncertain. V was pared by 5 bases and J by 4 bases, with 5 bases between. The CDR3 is made up of 11 amino acids. Germline values: CDR1 SGHTA, CDR2 FQGNSA. CDR3 DNA: TGTGCCAGCAGCCAGCGCTATGGCTACACCTTC. It specifies CASSQRYGYTF.

This chain links TRBV6-1 with TRBJ1-5, with D tentatively TRBD1 (5 bases). Germline CDR1 reads MNHNS; CDR2 reads SASEGT. V dropped 0 bases and J dropped 4 bases, with 10 bases sitting between them. CDR3 length: 15 amino acids. CDR3 sequence: CASSEAGQINQPQHF. For the CDR3, the DNA is TGTGCCAGCAGTGAAGCGGGGCAGATAAATCAGCCCCAGCATTTT.

The chain joins TRBV10-3 to TRBJ1-6, with D possibly matching TRBD1 (6 bases). The CDR3 length is 14 residues. The V end was cut by 4 bases, the J end by 10 bases, with 14 bases between. The germline V gene encodes CDR1 ENHRY and CDR2 SYGVKD. CDR3 residues: CAISVDGGGSPLHF. The CDR3 bases are TGTGCCATCAGTGTTGACGGGGGCGGATCACCCCTCCACTTT.

The gene calls are TRBV6-5 and TRBJ1-4; D gene uncertain. V lost 5 bases and J lost 9, with 19 bases in between. The CDR3 spans 15 residues. The germline CDR1 and CDR2 sequences are MNHEY and SVGAGI. Here the CDR3 reads CASSPPGSARQKLFF. The CDR3 region has the DNA TGTGCCAGCAGTCCCCCGGGCAGCGCCCGTCAAAAACTGTTTTTT.

V and J are TRBV5-3 and TRBJ1-6; D unresolved. TRBV5-3 falls under the ORF class, with uncertain function. The CDR3 has 12 amino acids. V was pared by 4 bases and J by 9 bases, with 8 bases between. CDR3 region: CARSPLSSPLHF. CDR3 DNA sequence: TGTGCCAGAAGCCCTCTGAGTTCACCCCTCCACTTT.

Sample share makes this clone medium-sized (0.01 to 0.1%). The rearrangement links TRBV11-2 to TRBJ2-7; 7 bases are a match to TRBD1. The CDR3 loop spans 13 amino acids. J was trimmed by 4 bases and V by 3 bases; bases with no gene match: 3. Germline CDR1 reads SGHAT; CDR2 reads FQNNGV. The chain's CDR3 is CASSFDREYEQYF. As DNA, the CDR3 is TGTGCCAGCAGCTTTGACAGGGAATACGAGCAGTACTTC.

This clone appeared a single time. The rearrangement joins TRBV5-1 to TRBJ2-1; D unclear. V dropped 1 base and J dropped 0 bases, with 17 bases sitting between them. The CDR3 runs to 18 residues. Germline CDR1 reads SGHRS; CDR2 reads YFSETQ. The CDR3 DNA reads as TGCGCCAGCAGCTTGAATAAACCTAAAGTGAGCTCCTACAATGAGCAGTTCTTC. Translation gives CASSLNKPKVSSYNEQFF.